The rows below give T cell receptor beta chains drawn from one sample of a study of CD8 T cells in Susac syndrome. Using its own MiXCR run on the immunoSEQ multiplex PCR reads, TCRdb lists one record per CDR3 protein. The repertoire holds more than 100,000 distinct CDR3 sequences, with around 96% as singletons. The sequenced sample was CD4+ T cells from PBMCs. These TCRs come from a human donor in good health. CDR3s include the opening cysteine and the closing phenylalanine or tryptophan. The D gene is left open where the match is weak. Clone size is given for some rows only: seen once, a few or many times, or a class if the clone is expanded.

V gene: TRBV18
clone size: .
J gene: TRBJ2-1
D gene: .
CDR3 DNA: TGTGCCAGCTCACCTCAGTCCGCCGGGGGCGGGAATGAGCAGTTCTTC
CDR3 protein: CASSPQSAGGGNEQFF

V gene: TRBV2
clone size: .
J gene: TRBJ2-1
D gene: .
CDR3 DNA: TGTGCCAGCAGTGGGTGGACCTCGGCAAATGAGCAGTTCTTC
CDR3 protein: CASSGWTSANEQFF

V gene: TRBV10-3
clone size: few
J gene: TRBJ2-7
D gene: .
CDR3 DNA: TGTGCCATCAGTGAGATCCCCTTTTTACTGCTAGGCGGGGAGCAGTACTTC
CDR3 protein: CAISEIPFLLLGGEQYF

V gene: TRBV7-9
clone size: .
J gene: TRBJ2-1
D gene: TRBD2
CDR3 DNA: TGTGCCAGCAGCAGTGGGGCGGGAGCAGGCGATGAGCAGTTCTTC
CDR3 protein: CASSSGAGAGDEQFF

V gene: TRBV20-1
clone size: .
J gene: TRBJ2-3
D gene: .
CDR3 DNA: TGCAGTGCGAGGACCAAGGATACGCAGTATTTT
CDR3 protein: CSARTKDTQYF

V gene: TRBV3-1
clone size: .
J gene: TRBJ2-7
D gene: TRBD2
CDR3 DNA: TGTGCCAGCACCCGGGGTAGCGGGATGGGTGAGCAGTACTTC
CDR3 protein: CASTRGSGMGEQYF

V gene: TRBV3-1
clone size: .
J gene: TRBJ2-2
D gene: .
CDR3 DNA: TGTGCCAGCAGCCAAGATCCGACTACCCCAGCAGGCGGGGAGCTGTTTTTT
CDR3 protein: CASSQDPTTPAGGELFF

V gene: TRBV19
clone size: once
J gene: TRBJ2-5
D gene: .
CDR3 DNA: TGTGCCAGTAGTGTCGTAGGGAGACCGGAGACCCAGTACTTC
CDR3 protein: CASSVVGRPETQYF

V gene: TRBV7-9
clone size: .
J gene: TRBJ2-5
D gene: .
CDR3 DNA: TGTGCCAGCAGCTTAGGACAGGACCAAGAGACCCAGTACTTC
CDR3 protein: CASSLGQDQETQYF

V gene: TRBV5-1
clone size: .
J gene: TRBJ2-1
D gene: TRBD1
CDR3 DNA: TGCGCCAGCAGCCCACAGGGGCATGAGCAGTTCTTC
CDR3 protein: CASSPQGHEQFF

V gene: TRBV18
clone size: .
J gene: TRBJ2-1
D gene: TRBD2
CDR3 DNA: TGTGCCAGCTCATCTCGACGGACTAGCGGAGGACCAAATGAGCAGTTCTTC
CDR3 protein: CASSSRRTSGGPNEQFF

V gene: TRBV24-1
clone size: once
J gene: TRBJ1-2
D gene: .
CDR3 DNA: TGTGCCACCAGTGATACGAGCTATGGCTACACCTTC
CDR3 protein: CATSDTSYGYTF

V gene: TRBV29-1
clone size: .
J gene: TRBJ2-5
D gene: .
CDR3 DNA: TGCAGCGTTGGAGGGCACTCAGTACAAGAGACCCAGTACTTC
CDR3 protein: CSVGGHSVQETQYF

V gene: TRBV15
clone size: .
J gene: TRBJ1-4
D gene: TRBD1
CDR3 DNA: TGTGCCACCAGCAGAGGGGACAGTGGGGAAAAACTGTTTTTT
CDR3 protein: CATSRGDSGEKLFF

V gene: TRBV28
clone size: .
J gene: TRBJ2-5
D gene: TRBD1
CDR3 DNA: TGTGCCAGCCGGGGGACAGGGCCGAGGGAGACCCAGTACTTC
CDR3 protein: CASRGTGPRETQYF

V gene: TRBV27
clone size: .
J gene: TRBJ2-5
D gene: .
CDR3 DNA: TGTGCCAGCAGTCCCCCCGGTCAGAACCGAGAGACCCAGTACTTC
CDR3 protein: CASSPPGQNRETQYF

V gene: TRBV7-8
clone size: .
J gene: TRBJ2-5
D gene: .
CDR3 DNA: TGTGCCAGCAGCTTAGGCGGACAGTTACAAGAGACCCAGTACTTC
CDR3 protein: CASSLGGQLQETQYF

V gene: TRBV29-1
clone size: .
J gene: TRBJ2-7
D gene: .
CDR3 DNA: TGCAGCGTTGCTTCGACGGAGGAGCAGTACTTC
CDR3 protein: CSVASTEEQYF

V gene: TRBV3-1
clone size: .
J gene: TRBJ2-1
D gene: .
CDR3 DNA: TGTGCCAGCAGCCAGGTTCTGGGACCTGGCAATGAGCAGTTCTTC
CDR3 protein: CASSQVLGPGNEQFF

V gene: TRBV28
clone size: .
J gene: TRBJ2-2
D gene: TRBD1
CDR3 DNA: TGTGCCAGCACCAAACCAAACAGGGGGAACACCGGGGAGCTGTTTTTT
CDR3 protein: CASTKPNRGNTGELFF

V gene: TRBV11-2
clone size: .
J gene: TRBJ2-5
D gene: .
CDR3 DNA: TGTGCCAGCAGCTCAGGGGTCAGCGAGACCCAGTACTTC
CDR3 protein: CASSSGVSETQYF

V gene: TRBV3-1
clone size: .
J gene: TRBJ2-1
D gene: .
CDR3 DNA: TGTGCCAGCAGCCAAGTCAGGGGTGACTACAATGAGCAGTTCTTC
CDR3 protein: CASSQVRGDYNEQFF

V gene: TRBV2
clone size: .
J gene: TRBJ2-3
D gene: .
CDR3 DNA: TGTGCCAGCATTGTTGGACCCCCAGGCACAGATACGCAGTATTTT
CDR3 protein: CASIVGPPGTDTQYF

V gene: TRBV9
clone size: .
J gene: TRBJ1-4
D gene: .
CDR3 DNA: TGTGCCAGCAGCGCGGGGCTCCTTGGGTTAGAAAAACTGTTTTTT
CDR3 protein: CASSAGLLGLEKLFF

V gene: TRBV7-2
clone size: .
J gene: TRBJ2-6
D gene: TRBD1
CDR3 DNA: TGTGCCAGCAGTTCCAGGGGGAAAGACTCTGGGGCCAACGTCCTGACTTTC
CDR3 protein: CASSSRGKDSGANVLTF

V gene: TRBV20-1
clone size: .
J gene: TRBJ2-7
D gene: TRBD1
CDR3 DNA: TGCAGTGCTAACCGGGACAGCTACGAGCAGTACTTC
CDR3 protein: CSANRDSYEQYF

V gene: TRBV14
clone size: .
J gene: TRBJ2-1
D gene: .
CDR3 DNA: TGTGCCAGCAGCCAAGATCGCAGCTCCTACAATGAGCAGTTCTTC
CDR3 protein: CASSQDRSSYNEQFF

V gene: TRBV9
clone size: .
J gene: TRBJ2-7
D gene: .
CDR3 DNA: TGTGCCAGCAGCGTAGGACCAGACATCGCCTACGAGCAGTACTTC
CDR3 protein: CASSVGPDIAYEQYF